A single T cell receptor beta chain is shown here with its context. The antigen is not known. TCR alpha and TCR beta cDNA libraries carrying sample barcodes and UMIs came from 5'RACE with constant-segment primers. Using its own MiXCR run on the 5' RACE reads, TCRdb lists one record per CDR3 protein. This table holds fewer than 500,000 distinct CDR3 sequences, around 25% found once. The data originate from a study of T-cell memory formation after mild COVID-19. Study conclusions and caveats: What remained unconfirmed was the SARS-CoV-2 specificity of second-wave clones peaking on day 37.

The V and J ends lost 2 bases and 3 bases respectively, with 19 bases between them. The germline CDR1 and CDR2 sequences are ENHRY and SYGVKD. CDR3 size: 17 residues. V and J are TRBV10-3 and TRBJ1-2, with D hard to call. The specimen was PBMCs or a T cell subset sorted from them (not recorded which). The TCR originated in an adult woman who had mild COVID-19 (a few samples of this study predate the infection). Cell type and time point are not known. CDR3 bases: TGTGCCATCAGTGAGGTTCTGAGCCTAGGGCTTTACTATGGCTACACCTTC. Its protein is CAISEVLSLGLYYGYTF.